This T cell receptor (beta chain) was retrieved from a study of OX40 agonist ivuxolimab in advanced cancers. Study-wide results and caveats: Researchers report that CD8+ T cells had, on average, more expanded clones than CD4+.

Systemic immunosuppression or autoimmune disease history was grounds to exclude patients. Some clones are missing from TCRdb's copy, which holds only in-frame ones; the method was immunoSEQ multiplex PCR. The sample shows about 45,000 clones, roughly 90% of them seen only once. This CDR3 is built from 14 residues. Trimming removed 6 bases at V and 1 base at J, with 14 bases between. Germline V gives CDR1 SGHRS, CDR2 YFSETQ. To note about this clone: Its antigen is as yet unknown.

Specimen: CD4+ or CD8+ T cells sorted from blood, collected in a trial of the OX40 agonist ivuxolimab. This chain links TRBV5-1 with TRBJ2-7; D possibly matches TRBD1 or TRBD2 (6 bases each). This receptor was taken from an adult with an advanced solid tumor such as melanoma, head and neck, liver or kidney cancer. The CDR3 DNA follows: TGCGCCAGCACCTTTGGGGGGCGTTCCTACGAGCAGTACTTC. Protein: CASTFGGRSYEQYF.